This T cell receptor beta chain appears in the sequencing data of a study of T cell responses to AZD1222 COVID-19 vaccine. Study-wide results and caveats: Researchers took repertoire samples only after the peak T cell response had come.

Sequencing used immunoSEQ multiplex PCR; TCRdb keeps in-frame clones, though not all of them. Here the sample spans about 100,000 clones, around 90% being singletons. On this clone itself: Its cognate antigen is unknown.

The CDR3 is made up of 12 amino acids. Germline trimming cut 5 bases from V and 9 bases from J; bases unmatched to any gene: 2. CDR1 LGHDT and CDR2 YNNKEL come from the germline V gene (reference sequence). This TCR derives from an adult in good health. The sample in question was peripheral blood, obtained on day 0 of AZD1222 vaccination. V and J are TRBV3-1 (or the pseudogene TRBV3-2) and TRBJ2-1; 9 positions agree with TRBD2. The CDR3 nucleotides are TGTGCCAGCAGCTTTAGCGGGAGTGAGCAGTTCTTC. Protein product: CASSFSGSEQFF.